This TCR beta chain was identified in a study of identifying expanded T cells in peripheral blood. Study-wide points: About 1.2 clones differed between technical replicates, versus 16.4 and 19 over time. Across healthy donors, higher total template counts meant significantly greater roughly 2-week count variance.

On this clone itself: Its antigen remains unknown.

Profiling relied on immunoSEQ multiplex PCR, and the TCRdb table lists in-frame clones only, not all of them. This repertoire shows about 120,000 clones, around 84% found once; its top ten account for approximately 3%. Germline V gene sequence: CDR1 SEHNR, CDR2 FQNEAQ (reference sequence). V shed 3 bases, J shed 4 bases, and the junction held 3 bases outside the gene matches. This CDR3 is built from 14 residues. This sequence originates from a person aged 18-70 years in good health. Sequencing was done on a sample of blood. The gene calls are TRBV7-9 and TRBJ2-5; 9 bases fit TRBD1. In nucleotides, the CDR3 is TGTGCCAGCAGCTTCGACAGGGGGGTAGAGACCCAGTACTTC. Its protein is CASSFDRGVETQYF.